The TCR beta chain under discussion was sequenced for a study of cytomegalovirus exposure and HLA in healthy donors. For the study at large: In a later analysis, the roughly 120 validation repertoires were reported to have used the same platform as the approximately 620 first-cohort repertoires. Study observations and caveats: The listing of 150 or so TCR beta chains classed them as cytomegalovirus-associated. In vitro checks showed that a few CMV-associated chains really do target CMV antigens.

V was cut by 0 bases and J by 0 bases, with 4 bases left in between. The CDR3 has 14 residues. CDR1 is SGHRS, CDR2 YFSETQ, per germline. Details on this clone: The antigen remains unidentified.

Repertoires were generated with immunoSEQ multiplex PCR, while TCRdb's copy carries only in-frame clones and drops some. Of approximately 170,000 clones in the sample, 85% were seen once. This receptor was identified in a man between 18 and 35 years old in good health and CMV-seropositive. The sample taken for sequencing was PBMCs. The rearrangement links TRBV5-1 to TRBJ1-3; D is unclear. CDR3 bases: TGCGCCAGCAGCTTGGGGAGCTCTGGAAACACCATATATTTT. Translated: CASSLGSSGNTIYF.